Listed below are T cell receptor beta chains from one sample, sequenced in a study of cytomegalovirus exposure and HLA in healthy donors. Sequencing was performed with immunoSEQ multiplex PCR; in TCRdb, only in-frame clones are kept and a portion is missing. The data hold 200,000 to 250,000 clones, with about 72% observed a single time. Specimen: PBMCs. The receptors were gathered from a male donor in good health and CMV-seronegative. CDR3s include the opening cysteine and the closing phenylalanine or tryptophan. D genes are given only for firm matches. Part of the rows lack a size; the others show once, few, many or a class for expanded clones.

>TRBJ2-5|13|-|TRBV7-2|-
CASSFSIGETQYF
TGTGCCAGCAGCTTTAGCATTGGAGAGACCCAGTACTTC
>TRBJ2-5|12|-|TRBV6-6|-
CASKFSQETQYF
TGTGCCAGCAAATTTAGCCAAGAGACCCAGTACTTC
>TRBJ1-2|13|once|TRBV6-1|TRBD1
CAMRTGGDYGYTF
TGTGCCATGAGGACAGGGGGCGACTATGGCTACACCTTC
>TRBJ1-5|14|-|TRBV28|TRBD1
CASSLNRGRQPQHF
TGTGCCAGCAGTTTAAACAGGGGAAGGCAGCCCCAGCATTTT
>TRBJ2-7|13|-|TRBV6-6|TRBD2
CASSYFAGGEQYF
TGTGCCAGCAGTTACTTCGCGGGAGGGGAGCAGTACTTC
>TRBJ2-7|14|-|TRBV15|TRBD1
CATSKGDRPYEQYF
TGTGCCACCAGTAAAGGGGACAGACCTTACGAGCAGTACTTC
>TRBJ2-3|14|-|TRBV4-1|TRBD2
CASSLLAGADTQYF
TGCGCCAGCAGCCTACTAGCGGGAGCAGATACGCAGTATTTT
>TRBJ2-7|15|-|TRBV5-1|-
CASSLGAIYDYEQYF
TGCGCCAGCAGCCTGGGGGCGATTTATGATTACGAGCAGTACTTC
>TRBJ2-5|14|-|TRBV5-1|-
CASSLVGGQETQYF
TGCGCCAGCAGCTTGGTAGGGGGTCAAGAGACCCAGTACTTC
>TRBJ1-1|12|-|TRBV29-1|-
CSGWGGNTEAFF
TGCAGCGGCTGGGGGGGGAACACTGAAGCTTTCTTT
>TRBJ2-7|15|-|TRBV19|-
CASNRGAGDRYEQYF
TGTGCCAGTAATCGAGGGGCAGGGGATCGGTACGAGCAGTACTTC
>TRBJ2-7|15|-|TRBV11-3|-
CASSPRPTGFYEQYF
TGTGCCAGCAGCCCGAGACCGACAGGTTTCTACGAGCAGTACTTC
>TRBJ2-1|15|-|TRBV9|TRBD1
CASSVGTGGGNEQFF
TGTGCCAGCAGCGTAGGGACAGGGGGCGGCAATGAGCAGTTCTTC
>TRBJ2-1|14|-|TRBV2|-
CASSWRGSYNEQFF
TGTGCCAGCAGTTGGCGGGGCTCCTACAATGAGCAGTTCTTC
>TRBJ2-5|15|-|TRBV16|TRBD1
CASSQSGQGQETQYF
TGTGCCAGCAGCCAATCCGGACAGGGCCAAGAGACCCAGTACTTC
>TRBJ1-1|15|-|TRBV28|-
CASSPPQRRNTEAFF
TGTGCCAGCAGCCCCCCGCAGAGGAGGAACACTGAAGCTTTCTTT
>TRBJ2-3|15|-|TRBV7-9|TRBD1
CASSRGQGGTDTQYF
TGTGCCAGCAGCCGGGGACAGGGTGGCACAGATACGCAGTATTTT
>TRBJ2-5|13|-|TRBV10-2|-
CASSDVSQETQYF
TGCGCCAGCAGTGACGTGTCCCAAGAGACCCAGTACTTC